The 6 T cell receptor beta chains below come from one sample, sequenced in a study of blood T cell repertoires in COVID-19. Libraries were prepared by immunoSEQ multiplex PCR; TCRdb keeps only in-frame clonotypes and omits some of them. The sample contains 90,000 to 120,000 clones, about nine tenths of which appear only once. Source material: peripheral blood. Receptor source: a man aged 60 to 75 with acute or convalescent COVID-19.

This rearrangement joins TRBV6-1 to TRBJ2-5, with TRBD1 matching 8 bases. V gave up 3 bases and J gave up 7 bases; unmatched junction bases: 7. Looked up from germline, CDR1 is MNHNS and CDR2 is SASEGT. CDR3 length: 14 amino acids. The CDR3 is CASSDRGRASTQYF. The CDR3 region has the DNA TGTGCCAGCAGTGACAGGGGGCGAGCGTCGACCCAGTACTTC.

J is TRBJ2-1 and V is TRBV2; 8 bases are a match to TRBD2. Per germline, CDR1 SNHLY and CDR2 FYNNEI. This CDR3 has 14 amino acids. J lost 2 bases, V lost 6 bases, and 3 bases had no gene match. The CDR3 region is CASSGSGTYNEQFF. The DNA of the CDR3 is TGTGCCAGCAGCGGTAGCGGGACCTACAATGAGCAGTTCTTC.

The CDR3 protein is CASSTRPGQNTEAFF. CDR3 sequence (DNA): TGTGCCAGTAGTACTCGGCCCGGACAGAACACTGAAGCTTTCTTT. This sequence joins TRBV19 and TRBJ1-1, with TRBD1 as a possible D gene (5 bases). Germline V gene lookup returns CDR1 LNHDA and CDR2 SQIVND (reference sequence). The V and J ends lost 4 bases and 1 base respectively, with 13 bases between them. This CDR3 is 15 amino acids long.

The rearrangement links TRBV5-4 to TRBJ1-2, with D possibly TRBD1 on 6 matching bases. Germline lookup yields CDR1 SGHNT and CDR2 YYREEE (reference sequence). V dropped 6 bases and J dropped 5 bases, with 14 bases sitting between them. This CDR3 is built from 13 residues. CDR3 residues: CASNRGGDYGYTF. CDR3 nucleotides: TGTGCCAGCAATCGGGGGGGCGATTATGGCTACACCTTC.

V is TRBV6-2 or TRBV6-3 and J is TRBJ2-1; 13 bases align to TRBD2. V lost 5 bases and J lost 12; bases outside the gene matches: 13. The length of the CDR3 is 16 residues. Germline CDR1 MNHEY, CDR2 SVGEGT. The CDR3 here is CASSLYRLAGGPGQFF. CDR3 coding DNA: TGTGCCAGCAGTCTTTATCGACTAGCGGGAGGACCCGGGCAGTTCTTC.

This clone was seen just once. The genes are TRBV13 and TRBJ1-1; D is possibly TRBD1 (5 bases). The V gene's germline CDR1 is PRHDT and CDR2 FYEKMQ (reference sequence). Trimming took off 6 bases at V and 11 bases at J, with 19 bases between the two ends. CDR3 length equals 13 residues. CDR3 in DNA: TGTGCCAGCAGTCCTGCAGGTCGGGGGGACGCTTTCTTT. Amino acid sequence: CASSPAGRGDAFF.